This T cell receptor (beta chain) is drawn from a study of T cell changes during pregnancy in multiple sclerosis. CDR1 is MNHEY, CDR2 SMNVEV, per germline (reference sequence). V lost 2 bases and J lost 4, with 11 bases in between. The CDR3 runs 14 residues. This clone appeared a single time. Only in-frame clones appear in the TCRdb table, and some are missing; sequencing was by immunoSEQ multiplex PCR. The data contain fewer than 85,000 clones, around 93% of them singletons. The genes are TRBV27 and TRBJ1-1; maybe TRBD1 (6 bases). The sequence came from a female donor with multiple sclerosis, enrolled in a pregnancy study. Sequenced here: peripheral blood, sampled in the third trimester of pregnancy. The CDR3 reads CASSLLQGGTEAFF. CDR3 nucleotide sequence: TGTGCCAGCAGTTTACTACAGGGCGGCACTGAAGCTTTCTTT.